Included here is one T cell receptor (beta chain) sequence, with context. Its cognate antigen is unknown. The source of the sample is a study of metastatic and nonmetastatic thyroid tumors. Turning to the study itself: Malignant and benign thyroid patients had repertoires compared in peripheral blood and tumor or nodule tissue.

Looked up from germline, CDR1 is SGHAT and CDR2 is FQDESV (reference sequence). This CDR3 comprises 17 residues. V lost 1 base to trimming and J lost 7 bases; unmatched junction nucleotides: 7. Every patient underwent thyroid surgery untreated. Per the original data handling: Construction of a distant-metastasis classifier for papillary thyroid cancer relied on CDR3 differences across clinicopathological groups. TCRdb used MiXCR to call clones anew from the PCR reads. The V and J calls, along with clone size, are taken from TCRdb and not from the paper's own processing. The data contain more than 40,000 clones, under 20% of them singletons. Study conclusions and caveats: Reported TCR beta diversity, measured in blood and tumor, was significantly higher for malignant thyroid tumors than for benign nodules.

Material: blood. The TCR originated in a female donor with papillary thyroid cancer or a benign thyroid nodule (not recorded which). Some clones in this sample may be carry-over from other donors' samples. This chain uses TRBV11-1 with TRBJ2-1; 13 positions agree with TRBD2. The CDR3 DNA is TGTGCCAGCAGCTTAGTTAGGACTAGCGGGAGAGAGAATGAGCAGTTCTTC. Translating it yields CASSLVRTSGRENEQFF. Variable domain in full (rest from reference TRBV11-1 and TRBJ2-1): EAEVAQSPRYKITEKSQAVAFWCDPISGHATLYWYRQILGQGPELLVQFQDESVVDDSQLPKDRFSAERLKGVDSTLKIQPAELGDSAMYLCASSLVRTSGRENEQFFGPGTRLTVL.